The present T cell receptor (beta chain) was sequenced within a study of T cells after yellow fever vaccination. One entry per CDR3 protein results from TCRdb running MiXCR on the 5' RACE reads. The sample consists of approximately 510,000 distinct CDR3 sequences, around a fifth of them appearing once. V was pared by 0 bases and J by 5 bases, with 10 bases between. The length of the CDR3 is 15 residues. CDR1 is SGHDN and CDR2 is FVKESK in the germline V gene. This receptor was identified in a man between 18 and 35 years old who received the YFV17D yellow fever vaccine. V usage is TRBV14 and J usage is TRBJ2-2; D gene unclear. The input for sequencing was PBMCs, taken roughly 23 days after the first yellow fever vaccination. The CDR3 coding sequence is TGTGCCAGCAGCCAAGATCGATCACAGACCGGGGAGCTGTTTTTT. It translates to CASSQDRSQTGELFF.